The source of this T cell receptor (beta chain) is a study of blood T cell repertoires in COVID-19. In the authors' workflow: It was from reference gene primer amplification that nucleated cell counts were estimated. TCRdb keeps only in-frame clones here, not all; method: immunoSEQ multiplex PCR. V and J calls and clone size are those listed in that table; D and trimming were worked out from the DNA. The data show about 250,000 clones, about 80% seen once. In this sample, this clone turned up once. Germline V CDR1 and CDR2: DFQATT, SNEGSKA (reference sequence). CDR3 length: 10 amino acids. Source material: peripheral blood. The chain uses TRBV20-1 and TRBJ2-1; D might be TRBD2 (6 bases). This TCR came from a man aged 50 or older with active or convalescent COVID-19. The CDR3 spells CSLGAGEQFF. Written as DNA, the CDR3 is TGCAGCCTAGGGGCGGGGGAGCAGTTCTTC.